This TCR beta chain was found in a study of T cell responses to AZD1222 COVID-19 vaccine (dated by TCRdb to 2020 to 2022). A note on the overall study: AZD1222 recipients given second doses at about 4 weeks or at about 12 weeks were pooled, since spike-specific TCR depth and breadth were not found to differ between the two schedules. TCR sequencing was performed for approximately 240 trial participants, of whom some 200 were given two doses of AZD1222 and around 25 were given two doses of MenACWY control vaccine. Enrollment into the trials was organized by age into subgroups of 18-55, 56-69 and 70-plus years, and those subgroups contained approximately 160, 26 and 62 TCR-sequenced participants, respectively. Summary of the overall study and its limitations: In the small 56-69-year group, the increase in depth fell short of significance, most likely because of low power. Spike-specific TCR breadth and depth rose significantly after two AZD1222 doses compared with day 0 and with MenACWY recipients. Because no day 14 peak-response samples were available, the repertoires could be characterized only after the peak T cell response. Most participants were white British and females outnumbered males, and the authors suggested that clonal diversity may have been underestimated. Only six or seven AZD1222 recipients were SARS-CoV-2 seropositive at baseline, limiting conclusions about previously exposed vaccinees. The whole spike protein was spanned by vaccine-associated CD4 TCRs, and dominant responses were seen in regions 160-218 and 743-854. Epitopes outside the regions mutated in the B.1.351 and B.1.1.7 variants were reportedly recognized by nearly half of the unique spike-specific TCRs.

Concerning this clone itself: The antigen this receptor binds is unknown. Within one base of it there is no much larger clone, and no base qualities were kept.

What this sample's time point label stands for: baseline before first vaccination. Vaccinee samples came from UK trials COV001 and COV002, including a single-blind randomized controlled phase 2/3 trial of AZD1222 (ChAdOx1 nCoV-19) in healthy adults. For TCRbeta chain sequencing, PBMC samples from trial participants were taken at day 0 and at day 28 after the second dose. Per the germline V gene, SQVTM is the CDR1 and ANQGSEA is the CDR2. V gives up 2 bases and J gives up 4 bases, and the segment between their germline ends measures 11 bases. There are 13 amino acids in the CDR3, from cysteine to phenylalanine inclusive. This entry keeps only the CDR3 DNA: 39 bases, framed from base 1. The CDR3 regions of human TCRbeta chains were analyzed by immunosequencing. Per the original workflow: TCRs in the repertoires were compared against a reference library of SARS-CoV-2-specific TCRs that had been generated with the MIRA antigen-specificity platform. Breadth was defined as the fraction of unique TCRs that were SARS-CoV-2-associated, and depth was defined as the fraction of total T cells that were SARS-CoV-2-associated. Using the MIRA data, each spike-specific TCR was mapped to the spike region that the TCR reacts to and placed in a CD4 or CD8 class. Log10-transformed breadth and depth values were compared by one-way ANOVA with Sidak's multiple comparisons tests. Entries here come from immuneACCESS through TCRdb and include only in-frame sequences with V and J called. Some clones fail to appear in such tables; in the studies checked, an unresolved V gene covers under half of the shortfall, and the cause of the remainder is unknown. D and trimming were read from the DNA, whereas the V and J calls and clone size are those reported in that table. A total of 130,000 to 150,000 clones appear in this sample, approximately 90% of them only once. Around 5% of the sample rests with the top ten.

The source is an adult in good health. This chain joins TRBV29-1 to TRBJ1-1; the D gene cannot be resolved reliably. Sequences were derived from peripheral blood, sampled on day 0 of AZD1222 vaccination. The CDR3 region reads CSVERVLGTEAFF. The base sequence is TGCAGCGTTGAAAGAGTCCTTGGCACTGAAGCTTTCTTT.